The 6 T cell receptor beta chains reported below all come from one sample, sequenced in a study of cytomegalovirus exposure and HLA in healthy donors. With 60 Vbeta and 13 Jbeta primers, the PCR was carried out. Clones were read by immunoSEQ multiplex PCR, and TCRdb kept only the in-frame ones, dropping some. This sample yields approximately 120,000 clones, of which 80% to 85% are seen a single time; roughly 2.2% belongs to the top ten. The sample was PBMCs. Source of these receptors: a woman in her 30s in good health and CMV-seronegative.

The CDR3: CASSISSGGRVGGNQPQHF. The CDR3 bases are TGTGCCAGTAGTATAAGTTCCGGGGGACGGGTTGGGGGCAATCAGCCCCAGCATTTT. The chain carries TRBV19 and TRBJ1-5; TRBD1 is a possible D gene (5 bases). Germline CDR1 LNHDA, CDR2 SQIVND (reference sequence). V lost 2 bases, J lost 2 bases, and 22 bases lay in between. The CDR3 sequence is 19 residues long.

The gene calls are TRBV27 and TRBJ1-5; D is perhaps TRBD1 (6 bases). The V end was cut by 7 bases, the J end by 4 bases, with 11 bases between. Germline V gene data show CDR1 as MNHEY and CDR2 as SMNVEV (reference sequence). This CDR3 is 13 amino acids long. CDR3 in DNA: TGTGCCAGCAATCCTGGACAGAATCAGCCCCAGCATTTT. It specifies CASNPGQNQPQHF.

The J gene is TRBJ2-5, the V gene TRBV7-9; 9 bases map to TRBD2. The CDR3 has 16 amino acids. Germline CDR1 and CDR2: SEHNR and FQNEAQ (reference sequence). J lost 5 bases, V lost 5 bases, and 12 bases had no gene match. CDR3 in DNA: TGTGCCAGCAGCCCTTATAGCGGGAGAGTAGGGGAGACCCAGTACTTC. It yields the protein CASSPYSGRVGETQYF.

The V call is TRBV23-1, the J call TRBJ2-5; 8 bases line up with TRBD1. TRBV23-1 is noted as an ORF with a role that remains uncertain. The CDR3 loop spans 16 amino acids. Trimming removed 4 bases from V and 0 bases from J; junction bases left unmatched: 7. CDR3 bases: TGCGCCAGCAGTCCAAACGAGGACAGGGACCAAGAGACCCAGTACTTC. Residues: CASSPNEDRDQETQYF.

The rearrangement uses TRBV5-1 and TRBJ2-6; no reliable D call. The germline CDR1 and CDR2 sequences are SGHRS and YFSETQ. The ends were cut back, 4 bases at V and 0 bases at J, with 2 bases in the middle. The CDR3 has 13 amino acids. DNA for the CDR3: TGCGCCAGCAGCCTCTCTGGGGCCAACGTCCTGACTTTC. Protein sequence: CASSLSGANVLTF.

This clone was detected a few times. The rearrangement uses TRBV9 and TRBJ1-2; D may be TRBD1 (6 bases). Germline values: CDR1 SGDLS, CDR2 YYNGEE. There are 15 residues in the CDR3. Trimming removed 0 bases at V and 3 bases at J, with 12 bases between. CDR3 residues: CASSVGLDSHYGYTF. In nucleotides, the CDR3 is TGTGCCAGCAGCGTAGGGCTGGACAGCCACTATGGCTACACCTTC.